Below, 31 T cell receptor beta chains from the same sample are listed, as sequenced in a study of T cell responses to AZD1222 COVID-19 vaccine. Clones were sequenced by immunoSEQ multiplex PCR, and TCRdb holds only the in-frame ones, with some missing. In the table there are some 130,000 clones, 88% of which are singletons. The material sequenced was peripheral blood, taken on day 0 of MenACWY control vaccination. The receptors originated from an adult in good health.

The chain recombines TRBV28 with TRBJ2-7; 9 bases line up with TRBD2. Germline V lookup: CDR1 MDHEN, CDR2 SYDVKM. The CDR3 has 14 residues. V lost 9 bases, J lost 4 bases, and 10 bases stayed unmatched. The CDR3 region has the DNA TGTGCCAGTAGCCCTTCCGCGGGAGGGTACGAGCAGTACTTC. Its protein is CASSPSAGGYEQYF. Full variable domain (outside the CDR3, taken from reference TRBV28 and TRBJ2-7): DVKVTQSSRYLVKRTGEKVFLECVQDMDHENMFWYRQDPGLGLRLIYFSYDVKMKEKGDIPEGYSVSREKKERFSLILESASTNQTSMYLCASSPSAGGYEQYFGPGTRLTVT.

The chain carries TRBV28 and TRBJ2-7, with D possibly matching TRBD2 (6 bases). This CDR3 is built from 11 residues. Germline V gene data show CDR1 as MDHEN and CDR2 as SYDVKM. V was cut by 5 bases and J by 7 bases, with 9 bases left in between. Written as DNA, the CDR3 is TGTGCCAGCAGTGCCCGGGAGGAGCAGTACTTC. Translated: CASSAREEQYF.

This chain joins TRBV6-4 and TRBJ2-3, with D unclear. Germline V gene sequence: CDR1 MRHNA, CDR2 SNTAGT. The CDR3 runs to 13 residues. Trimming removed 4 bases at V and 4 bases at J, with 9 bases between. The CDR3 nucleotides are TGTGCCAGCAGTGCCCAAGGAGCAGATACGCAGTATTTT. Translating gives CASSAQGADTQYF.

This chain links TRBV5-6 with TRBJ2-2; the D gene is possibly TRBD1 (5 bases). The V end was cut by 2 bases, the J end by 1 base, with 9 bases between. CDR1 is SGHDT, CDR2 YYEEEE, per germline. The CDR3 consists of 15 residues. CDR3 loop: CASSLGVLNTGELFF. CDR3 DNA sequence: TGTGCCAGCAGCTTAGGGGTCCTGAACACCGGGGAGCTGTTTTTT.

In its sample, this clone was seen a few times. Written as DNA, the CDR3 is TGTGCCAGCTCATCGGGCCCCTCTGGAAACACCATATATTTT. It translates to CASSSGPSGNTIYF. The chain joins TRBV18 to TRBJ1-3; the D is unclear. This CDR3 comprises 14 residues. Trimming removed 5 bases from V and 0 bases from J, with 8 bases in between. Germline V CDR1 and CDR2: KGHSH, LQKENI.

CDR3 nucleotide sequence: TGTGCCACCAGTGACCCCAACGTCCTTACGCAGTATTTT. This translates into CATSDPNVLTQYF. The chain carries TRBV24-1 and TRBJ2-3, with D uncertain. Germline V gene sequence: CDR1 KGHDR, CDR2 SFDVKD. V was shortened by 4 bases and J by 8 bases, with 12 bases between the two germline ends. CDR3 size: 13 residues.

This chain's CDR3 is CAISESPGRRTDTQYF. DNA of the CDR3: TGTGCCATCAGTGAGTCCCCCGGGAGAAGGACAGATACGCAGTATTTT. The chain joins TRBV10-3 to TRBJ2-3; maybe TRBD2 (6 bases). CDR3 length: 16 residues. Trimming left V 0 bases short and J 3 bases short, with 13 bases between. Germline V gene lookup returns CDR1 ENHRY and CDR2 SYGVKD.

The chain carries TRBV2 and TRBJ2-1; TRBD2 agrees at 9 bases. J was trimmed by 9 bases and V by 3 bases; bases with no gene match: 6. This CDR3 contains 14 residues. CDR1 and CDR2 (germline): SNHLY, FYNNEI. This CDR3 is CASSERTSVVEQFF. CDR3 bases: TGTGCCAGCAGTGAGCGGACTAGCGTGGTTGAGCAGTTCTTC.

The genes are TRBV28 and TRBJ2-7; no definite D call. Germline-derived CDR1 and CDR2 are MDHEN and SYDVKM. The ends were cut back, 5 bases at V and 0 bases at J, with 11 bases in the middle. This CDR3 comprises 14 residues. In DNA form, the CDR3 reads TGTGCCAGCAGTCCCCGCCAGAGCTCCTACGAGCAGTACTTC. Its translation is CASSPRQSSYEQYF.

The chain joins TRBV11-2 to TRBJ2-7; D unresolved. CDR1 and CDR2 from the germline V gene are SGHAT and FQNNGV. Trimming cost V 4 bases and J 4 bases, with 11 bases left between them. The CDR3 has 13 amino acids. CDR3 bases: TGTGCCAGCAGCTCCCGTACACCTTACGAGCAGTACTTC. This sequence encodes CASSSRTPYEQYF.

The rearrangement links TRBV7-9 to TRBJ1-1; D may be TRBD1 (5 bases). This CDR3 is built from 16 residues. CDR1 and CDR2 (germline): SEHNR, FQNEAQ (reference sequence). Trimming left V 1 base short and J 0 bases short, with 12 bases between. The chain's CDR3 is CASSLGGYPMNTEAFF. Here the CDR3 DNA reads TGTGCCAGCAGCTTAGGGGGGTATCCAATGAACACTGAAGCTTTCTTT.

The CDR3 protein is CASSLARGNGYTF. The CDR3, as DNA: TGTGCCAGCAGTTTAGCAAGGGGTAATGGCTACACCTTC. The chain combines TRBV12-3 or TRBV12-4 with TRBJ1-2; a possible D gene is TRBD1 (5 bases). V was trimmed by 0 bases and J by 6 bases, leaving 8 bases between them. There are 13 residues in the CDR3.

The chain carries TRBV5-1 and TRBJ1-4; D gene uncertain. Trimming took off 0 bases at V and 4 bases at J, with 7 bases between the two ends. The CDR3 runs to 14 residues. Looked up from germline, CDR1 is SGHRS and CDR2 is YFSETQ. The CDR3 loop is CASSLAQLNEKLFF. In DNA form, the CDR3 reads TGCGCCAGCAGCTTGGCTCAACTTAATGAAAAACTGTTTTTT.

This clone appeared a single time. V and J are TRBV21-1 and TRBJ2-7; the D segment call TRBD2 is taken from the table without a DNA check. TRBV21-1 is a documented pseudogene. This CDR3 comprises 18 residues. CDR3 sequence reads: CASSKVGWLAGVFYEQYF. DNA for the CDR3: TGTGCCAGCAGCAAAGTAGGATGGCTAGCGGGAGTTTTCTACGAGCAGTACTTC.

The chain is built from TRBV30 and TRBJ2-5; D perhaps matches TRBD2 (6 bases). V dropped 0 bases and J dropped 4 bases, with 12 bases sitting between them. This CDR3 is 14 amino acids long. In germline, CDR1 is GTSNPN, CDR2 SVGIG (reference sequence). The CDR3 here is CAWSVGGGGETQYF. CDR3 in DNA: TGTGCCTGGAGTGTAGGTGGGGGAGGAGAGACCCAGTACTTC.

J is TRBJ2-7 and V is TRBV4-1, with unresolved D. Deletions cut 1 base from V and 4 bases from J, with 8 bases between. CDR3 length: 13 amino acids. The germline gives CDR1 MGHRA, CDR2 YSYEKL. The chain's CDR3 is CASSQVWRYEQYF. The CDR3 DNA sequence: TGCGCCAGCAGCCAAGTTTGGCGGTACGAGCAGTACTTC.

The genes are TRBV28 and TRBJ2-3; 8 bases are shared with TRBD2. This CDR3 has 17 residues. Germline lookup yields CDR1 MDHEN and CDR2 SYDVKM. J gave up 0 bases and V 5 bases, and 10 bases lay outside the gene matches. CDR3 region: CASSPLGAGVSTDTQYF. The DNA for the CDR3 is TGTGCCAGCAGTCCCTTGGGAGCGGGAGTAAGCACAGATACGCAGTATTTT.

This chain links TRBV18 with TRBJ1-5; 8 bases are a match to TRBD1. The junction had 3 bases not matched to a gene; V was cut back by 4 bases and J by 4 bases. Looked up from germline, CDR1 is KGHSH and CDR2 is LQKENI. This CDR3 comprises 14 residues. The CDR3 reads CASSRGQVNQPQHF. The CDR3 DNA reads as TGTGCCAGCTCACGGGGACAGGTAAATCAGCCCCAGCATTTT.

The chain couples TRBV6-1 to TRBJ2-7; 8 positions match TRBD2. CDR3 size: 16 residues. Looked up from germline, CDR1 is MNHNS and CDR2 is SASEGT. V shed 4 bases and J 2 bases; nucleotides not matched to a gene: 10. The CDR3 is CASSASVSGGTYEQYF. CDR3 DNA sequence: TGTGCCAGCAGTGCAAGTGTCAGCGGGGGAACCTACGAGCAGTACTTC.

This CDR3 reads CASSFGQSNYEQYF. CDR3 sequence (DNA): TGTGCCAGCAGCTTCGGCCAGAGCAACTACGAGCAGTACTTC. The V gene is TRBV5-5, the J gene TRBJ2-7; D is unclear. V was shortened by 2 bases and J by 3 bases, with 12 bases between the two germline ends. CDR3 size: 14 residues. Germline CDR1 is SGHKS and CDR2 is YYEKEE (reference sequence).

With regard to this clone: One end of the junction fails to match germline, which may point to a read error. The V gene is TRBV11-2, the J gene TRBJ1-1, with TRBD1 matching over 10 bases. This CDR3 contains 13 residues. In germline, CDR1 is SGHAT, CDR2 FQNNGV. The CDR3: CASSLERDRGGDF. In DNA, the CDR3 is TGTGCCAGCAGCTTGGAAAGGGACAGGGGAGGCGACTTT.

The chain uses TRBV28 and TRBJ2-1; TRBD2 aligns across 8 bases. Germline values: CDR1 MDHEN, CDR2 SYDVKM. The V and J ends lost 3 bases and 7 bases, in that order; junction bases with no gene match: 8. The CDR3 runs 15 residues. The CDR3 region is CASSFGGRPLNEQFF. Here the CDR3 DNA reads TGTGCCAGCAGTTTTGGCGGGAGGCCCCTAAATGAGCAGTTCTTC.

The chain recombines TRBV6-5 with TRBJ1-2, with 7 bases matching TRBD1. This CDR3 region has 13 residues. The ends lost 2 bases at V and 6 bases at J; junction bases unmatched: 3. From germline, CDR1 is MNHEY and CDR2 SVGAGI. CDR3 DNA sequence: TGTGCCAGCAGTTACAAGACAGGGCATGGCTACACCTTC. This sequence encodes CASSYKTGHGYTF.

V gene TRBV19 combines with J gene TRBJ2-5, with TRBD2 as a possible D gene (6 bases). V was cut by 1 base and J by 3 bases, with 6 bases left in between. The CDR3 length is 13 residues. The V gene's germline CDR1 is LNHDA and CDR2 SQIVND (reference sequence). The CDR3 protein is CASSIGREETQYF. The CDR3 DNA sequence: TGTGCCAGTAGTATAGGGAGGGAAGAGACCCAGTACTTC.

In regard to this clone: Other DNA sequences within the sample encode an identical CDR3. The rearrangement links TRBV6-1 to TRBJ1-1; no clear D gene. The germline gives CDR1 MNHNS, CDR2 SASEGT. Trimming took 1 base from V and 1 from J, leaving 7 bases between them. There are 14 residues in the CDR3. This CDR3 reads CASSEVGSNTEAFF. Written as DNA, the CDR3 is TGTGCCAGCAGTGAAGTCGGGTCGAACACTGAAGCTTTCTTT.

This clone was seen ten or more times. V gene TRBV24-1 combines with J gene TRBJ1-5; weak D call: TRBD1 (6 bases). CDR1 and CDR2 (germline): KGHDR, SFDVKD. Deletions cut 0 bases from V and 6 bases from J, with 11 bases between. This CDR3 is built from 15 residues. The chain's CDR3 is CATSDLGGAGQPQHF. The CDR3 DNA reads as TGTGCCACCAGTGATTTGGGGGGGGCAGGTCAGCCCCAGCATTTT.

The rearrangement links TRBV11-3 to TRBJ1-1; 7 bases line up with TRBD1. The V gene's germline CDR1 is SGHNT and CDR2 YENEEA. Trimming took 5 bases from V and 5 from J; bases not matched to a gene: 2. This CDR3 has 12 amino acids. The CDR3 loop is CASSQGGTEAFF. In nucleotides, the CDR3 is TGTGCCAGCAGCCAGGGGGGTACTGAAGCTTTCTTT. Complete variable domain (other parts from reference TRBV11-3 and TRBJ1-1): EAGVVQSPRYKIIEKKQPVAFWCNPISGHNTLYWYLQNLGQGPELLIRYENEEAVDDSQLPKDRFSAERLKGVDSTLKIQPAELGDSAVYLCASSQGGTEAFFGQGTRLTVV.

The CDR3 spells CASRGGRNIQYF. In nucleotides, the CDR3 is TGTGCCAGCAGGGGAGGGCGAAACATTCAGTACTTC. The chain carries TRBV12-3 or TRBV12-4 and TRBJ2-4, with 7 bases identical to TRBD2. Trimming removed 6 bases from V and 6 bases from J; junction bases left unmatched: 2. This CDR3 has 12 residues.

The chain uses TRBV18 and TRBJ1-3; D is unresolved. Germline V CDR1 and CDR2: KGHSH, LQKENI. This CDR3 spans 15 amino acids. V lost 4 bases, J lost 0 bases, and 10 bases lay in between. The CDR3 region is CASSLDGSSGNTIYF. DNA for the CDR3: TGTGCCAGCTCACTGGACGGTAGCTCTGGAAACACCATATATTTT.

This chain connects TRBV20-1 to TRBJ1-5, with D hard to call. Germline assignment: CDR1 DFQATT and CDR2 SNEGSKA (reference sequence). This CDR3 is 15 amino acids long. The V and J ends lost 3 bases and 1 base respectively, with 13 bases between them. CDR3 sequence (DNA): TGCAGTGCTAGTAGTCCAGGTTGGAGCAATCAGCCCCAGCATTTT. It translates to CSASSPGWSNQPQHF.

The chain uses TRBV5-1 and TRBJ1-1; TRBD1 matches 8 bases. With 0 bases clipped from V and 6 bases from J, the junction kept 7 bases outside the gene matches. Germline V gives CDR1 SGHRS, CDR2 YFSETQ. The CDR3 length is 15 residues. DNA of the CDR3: TGCGCCAGCAGCTTGGGGGCAGGGGGCTTCTCTGAAGCTTTCTTT. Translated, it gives CASSLGAGGFSEAFF.